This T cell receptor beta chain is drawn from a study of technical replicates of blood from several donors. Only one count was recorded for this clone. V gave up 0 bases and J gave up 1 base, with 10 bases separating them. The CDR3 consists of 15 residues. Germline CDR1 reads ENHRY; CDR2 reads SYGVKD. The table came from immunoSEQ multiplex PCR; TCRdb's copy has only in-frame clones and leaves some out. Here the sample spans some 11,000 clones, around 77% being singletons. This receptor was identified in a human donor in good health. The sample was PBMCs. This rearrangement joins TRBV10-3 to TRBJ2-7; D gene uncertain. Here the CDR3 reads CAISESSGPSYEQYF. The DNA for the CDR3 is TGTGCCATCAGTGAGTCTTCAGGCCCGTCCTACGAGCAGTACTTC.